This T cell receptor (beta chain) is drawn from a study of T cell repertoires in cytomegalovirus infection (dated by TCRdb to 2018 to 2020). Notes on the research overall: Donor HLA type was relevant to the analysis, because carriage of CMV infection together with the matching HLA type was indicated by public TCR beta signatures. On the study overall, not on this receptor specifically: Cumulative frequency of public TCR beta family members discriminated carriers of CMV infection plus the relevant HLA type in this cohort and an independent roughly 320-donor cohort. The ex vivo response was dominated by HLA-C-restricted CMV-specific TCR beta clonotypes, which also provided the single most frequent clonotype in two of eight donors.

TCRdb shows the sequencer as Illumina HiSeq 1500. TCRdb redid the processing of the public reads, applying fastp at Q25 and MiXCR, and retained in-frame beta chains. Rows are unified per CDR3 protein, each entry keeping the most common DNA and genes. The sample data list under 300,000 distinct CDR3 sequences, and 15% to 20% of these were observed just once. Around 47% of the sample is in the top ten clones. Spanning cysteine to phenylalanine, the CDR3 consists of 12 amino acids. The sequence is cut down to CDR3 DNA, 36 bases in frame from base 1. Trimming removed 7 bases from V and 5 bases from J, leaving 8 bases between the germline ends. CDR1 and CDR2, looked up from the germline V gene (reference sequence), are SEHNR and FQNEAQ. Ten or more counts support this clonotype. The clone's antigen remains unknown. The input lacks base qualities; no much larger clone sits a single base away.

The chain employs TRBV7-9 and TRBJ2-2; no D gene can be assigned with confidence. The TCR originated in a human donor in good health (CMV status not recorded). Some clones in this sample may be carry-over from other donors' samples. Sample: CD8+ T cells from PBMCs. This receptor carries the CDR3 CASTSGTGELFF. The DNA sequence follows: TGTGCCAGCACCTCAGGAACCGGGGAGCTGTTTTTT.